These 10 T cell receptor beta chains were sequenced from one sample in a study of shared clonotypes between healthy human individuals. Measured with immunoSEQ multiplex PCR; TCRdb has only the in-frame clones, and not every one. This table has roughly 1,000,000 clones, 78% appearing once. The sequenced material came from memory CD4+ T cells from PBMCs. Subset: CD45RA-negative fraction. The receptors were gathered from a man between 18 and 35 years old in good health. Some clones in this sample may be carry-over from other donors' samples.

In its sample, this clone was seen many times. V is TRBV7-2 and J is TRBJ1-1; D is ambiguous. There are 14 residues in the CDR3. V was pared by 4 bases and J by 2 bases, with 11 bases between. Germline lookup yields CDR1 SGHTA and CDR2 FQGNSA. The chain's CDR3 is CASSSRAGNTEAFF. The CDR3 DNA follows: TGTGCCAGCAGCTCTCGGGCAGGAAACACTGAAGCTTTCTTT.

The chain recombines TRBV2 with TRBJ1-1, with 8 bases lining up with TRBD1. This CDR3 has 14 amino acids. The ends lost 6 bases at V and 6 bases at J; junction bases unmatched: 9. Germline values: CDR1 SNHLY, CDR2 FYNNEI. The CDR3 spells CASRRTGRGAEAFF. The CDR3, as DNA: TGTGCCAGCAGGCGGACAGGGAGGGGAGCTGAAGCTTTCTTT.

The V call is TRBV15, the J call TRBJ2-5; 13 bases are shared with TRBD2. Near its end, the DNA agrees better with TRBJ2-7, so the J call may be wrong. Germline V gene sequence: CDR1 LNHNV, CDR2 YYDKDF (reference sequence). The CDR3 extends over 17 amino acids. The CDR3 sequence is CATSRAFFGLAGDEQYF. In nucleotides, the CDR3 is TGTGCCACCAGCAGAGCCTTCTTTGGACTAGCGGGAGACGAGCAGTACTTC.

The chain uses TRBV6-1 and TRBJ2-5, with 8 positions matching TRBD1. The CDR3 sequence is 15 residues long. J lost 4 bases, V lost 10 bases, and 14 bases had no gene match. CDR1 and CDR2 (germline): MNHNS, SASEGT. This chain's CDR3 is CATHPGQALRETQYF. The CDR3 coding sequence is TGTGCCACACACCCGGGACAGGCCCTCCGAGAGACCCAGTACTTC.

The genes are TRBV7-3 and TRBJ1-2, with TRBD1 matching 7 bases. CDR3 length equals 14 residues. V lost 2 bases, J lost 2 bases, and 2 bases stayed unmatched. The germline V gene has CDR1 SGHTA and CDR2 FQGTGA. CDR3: CASSLDRANYGYTF. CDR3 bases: TGTGCCAGCAGCTTAGACAGGGCGAACTATGGCTACACCTTC.

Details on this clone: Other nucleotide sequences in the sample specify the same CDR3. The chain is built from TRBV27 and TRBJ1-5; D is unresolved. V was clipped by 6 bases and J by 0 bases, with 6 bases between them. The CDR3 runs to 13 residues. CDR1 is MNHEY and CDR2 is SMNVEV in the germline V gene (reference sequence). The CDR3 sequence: CASSPISNQPQHF. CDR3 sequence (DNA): TGTGCCAGCAGCCCCATTAGCAATCAGCCCCAGCATTTT.

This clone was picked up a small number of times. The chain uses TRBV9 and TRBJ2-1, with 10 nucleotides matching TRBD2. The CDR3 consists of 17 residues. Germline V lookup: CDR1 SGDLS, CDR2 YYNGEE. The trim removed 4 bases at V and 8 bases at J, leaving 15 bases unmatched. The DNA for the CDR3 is TGTGCCAGCAGCCCCCCGACTAGCGGGTTCTTATCTGATGAGCAGTTCTTC. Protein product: CASSPPTSGFLSDEQFF.

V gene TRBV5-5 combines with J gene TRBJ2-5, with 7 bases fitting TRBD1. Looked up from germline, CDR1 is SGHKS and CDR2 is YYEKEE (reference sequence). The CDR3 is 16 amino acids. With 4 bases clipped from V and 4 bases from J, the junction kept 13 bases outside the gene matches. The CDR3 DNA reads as TGTGCCAGCAGCCCCGATCTAGGGGGCGCTGGAGAGACCCAGTACTTC. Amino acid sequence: CASSPDLGGAGETQYF.

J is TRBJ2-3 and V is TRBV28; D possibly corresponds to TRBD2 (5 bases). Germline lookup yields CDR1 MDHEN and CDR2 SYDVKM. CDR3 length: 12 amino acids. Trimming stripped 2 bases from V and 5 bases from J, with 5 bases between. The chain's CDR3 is CASSLRGDTQYF. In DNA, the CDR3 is TGTGCCAGCAGTTTACGGGGAGATACGCAGTATTTT.

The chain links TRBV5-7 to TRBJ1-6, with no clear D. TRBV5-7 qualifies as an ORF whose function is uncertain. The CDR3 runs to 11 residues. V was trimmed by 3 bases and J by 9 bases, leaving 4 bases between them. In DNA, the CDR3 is TGTGCCAGCAGCTCTTTTTCACCCCTCCACTTT. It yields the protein CASSSFSPLHF.